This TCR beta chain was identified during a study of T cell responses to AZD1222 COVID-19 vaccine. Per the germline V gene, CDR1 is SQVTM and CDR2 is ANQGSEA. The CDR3 covers 14 residues. J lost 0 bases, V lost 6 bases, and 4 bases had no gene match. On this clone: Its cognate antigen is unknown.

Clones were read by immunoSEQ multiplex PCR, and TCRdb kept only the in-frame ones, dropping some. The data contain some 150,000 clones, around 86% of them seen just once; the ten biggest clones take up about 4%. Notes on the study in general: It was only after the peak T cell response that any repertoires were sampled. Elevations in Spike-specific TCR breadth and depth followed administration of two AZD1222 doses.

This receptor was obtained from an adult in good health. The genes are TRBV29-1 and TRBJ1-2; 10 nucleotides line up with TRBD1. Source: peripheral blood, taken on day 0 of MenACWY control vaccination. The CDR3 reads CSVVGTGANYGYTF. For the CDR3, the DNA is TGCAGCGTGGTTGGGACAGGGGCTAACTATGGCTACACCTTC.